This T cell receptor beta chain was recorded in a study of blood T cell repertoires in COVID-19 (dated by TCRdb to the early 2020s). With respect to the entire study: The collaborator samples originated in the United States, Italy and Spain and spanned the acute and convalescent phases of COVID-19. The material from the prospective study consisted of cDNA or gDNA derived from T cells, B-cell-depleted T cells, or PBMCs. Subjects who had been exposed to COVID-19, were actively infected with it, or had recovered from it provided the deeply sampled blood TCRbeta repertoires that made up the dataset. The repertoires were released in a freely available public database meant as a resource for research on the immune response to SARS-CoV-2. Samples came from the ongoing ImmuneRACE study (first 160 participants) plus 1,254 subjects from 6 global collaborators. Sample metadata almost always included a de-identified subject ID, COVID-19 status, age in years and sex. Where available, HLA class I and class II types were obtained from metadata supplied by the sample provider rather than from assay-based typing. Results the study describes overall, beyond this receptor: How much clinical and demographic metadata was included differed by source and by participant, and the metadata was provided uncurated.

TCRbeta CDR3 regions were amplified from genomic DNA using the immunoSEQ Assay, a bias-controlled multiplex PCR. From the authors' description of their analysis: Within the assay, amplification of reference gene primers was used to estimate how many nucleated cells each sample contained. Sequence reads were collapsed and filtered to measure the absolute abundance of every unique TCRbeta CDR3 rearrangement. For each sample, productive Simpson clonality was calculated as the square root of Simpson's diversity index over productive rearrangements. TCRdb re-hosts the immuneACCESS table, in-frame sequences only. Its copies lack some clones; in the studies checked, an unresolved V gene accounts for under half of them, and the cause for the rest is not known. Clonal size and the V and J genes are those of that table, whereas D and trimming came from the DNA. This sample has fewer than 300,000 clones in its table, and around 89% of those were observed once. The ten largest clonotypes hold approximately 9.5% of the sample.

For this clone: Its antigen target is currently unknown. Base quality data are lacking; no much larger clone is found one base away.

Participants in the prospective study were aged about 18 to 100 years, lived in 20 to 25 United States geographic areas, and enrolled through a virtual design. In the prospective study, cohorts were assigned on the basis of participant-reported clinical history obtained from a screening survey and a study questionnaire. Recovered participants in ImmuneRACE Cohort 3 were defined as having two consecutive negative NP/OP PCR tests, clearance from a healthcare professional, or resolution of symptoms. Each participant in the prospective study had whole blood, serum and a nasopharyngeal or oropharyngeal swab collected by mobile phlebotomists. Prospective study participants could optionally give additional blood draws and questionnaires over a roughly 2-month period. Before DNA extraction, blood samples from the prospective study were shipped at room temperature or frozen. V sheds 7 bases and J sheds 2 bases, leaving 11 bases between their ends. The CDR3 goes from the cysteine to the phenylalanine over 13 residues. Of the read, only the CDR3 DNA is kept; its 39 bases are in frame from base 1. CDR1 and CDR2, looked up from the germline V gene, are MDHEN and SYDVKM.

The sequence derives from a man between 35 and 55 years old who had recovered from COVID-19. The chain links TRBV28 with TRBJ1-1; no D segment can be confidently identified. The sample comprised PBMCs or T cells enriched from blood (not recorded which). The CDR3 reads CASIRRINTEAFF. In nucleotides, the sequence is TGTGCCAGCATCCGCAGAATTAACACTGAAGCTTTCTTT.